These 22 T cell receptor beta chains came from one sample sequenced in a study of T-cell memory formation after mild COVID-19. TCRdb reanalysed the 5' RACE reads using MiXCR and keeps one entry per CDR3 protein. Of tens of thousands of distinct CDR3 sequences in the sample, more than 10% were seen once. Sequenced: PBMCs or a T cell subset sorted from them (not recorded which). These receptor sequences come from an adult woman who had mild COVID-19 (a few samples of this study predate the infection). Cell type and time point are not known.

This CDR3 is CASSLYGSGTEAFF. The DNA of the CDR3 is TGCGCCAGCAGCTTGTATGGGTCAGGGACTGAAGCTTTCTTT. The chain combines TRBV5-1 with TRBJ1-1, with TRBD1 as a possible D gene (5 bases). The CDR3 is made up of 14 amino acids. Per the germline V gene, CDR1 is SGHRS and CDR2 is YFSETQ. V lost 1 base and J 5 bases, leaving 12 bases between the germline ends.

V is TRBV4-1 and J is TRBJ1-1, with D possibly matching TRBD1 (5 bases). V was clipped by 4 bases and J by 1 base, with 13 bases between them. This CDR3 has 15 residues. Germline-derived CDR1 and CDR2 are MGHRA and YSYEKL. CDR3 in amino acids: CASSPFVGQNTEAFF. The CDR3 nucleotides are TGCGCCAGCAGCCCATTCGTTGGACAGAACACTGAAGCTTTCTTT.

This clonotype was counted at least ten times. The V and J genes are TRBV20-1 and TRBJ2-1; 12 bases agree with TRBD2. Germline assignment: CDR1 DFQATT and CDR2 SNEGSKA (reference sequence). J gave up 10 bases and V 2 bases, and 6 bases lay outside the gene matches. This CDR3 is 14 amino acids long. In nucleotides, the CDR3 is TGCAGTGCTAGATCTAGCGGGAGGGTTACGGAGCAGTTCTTC. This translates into CSARSSGRVTEQFF.

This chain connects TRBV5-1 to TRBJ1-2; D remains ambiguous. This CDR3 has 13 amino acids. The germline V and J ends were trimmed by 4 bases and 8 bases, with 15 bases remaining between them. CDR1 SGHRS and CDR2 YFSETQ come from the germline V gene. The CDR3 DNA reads TGCGCCAGCAGCGAGGGAGGCGGCTACGGCTACACCTTC. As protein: CASSEGGGYGYTF.

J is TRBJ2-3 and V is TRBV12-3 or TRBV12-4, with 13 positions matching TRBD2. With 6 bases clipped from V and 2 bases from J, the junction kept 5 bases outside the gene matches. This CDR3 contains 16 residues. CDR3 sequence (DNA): TGTGCCAGCAGGAGGACTAGCGGGGGTGTCACAGATACGCAGTATTTT. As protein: CASRRTSGGVTDTQYF.

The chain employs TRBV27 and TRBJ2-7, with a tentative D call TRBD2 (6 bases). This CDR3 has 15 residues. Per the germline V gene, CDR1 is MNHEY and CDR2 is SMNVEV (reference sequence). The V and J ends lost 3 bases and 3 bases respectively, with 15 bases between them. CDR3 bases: TGTGCCAGCAGTTTCGCCGGAGGGATCCTCTACGAGCAGTACTTC. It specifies CASSFAGGILYEQYF.

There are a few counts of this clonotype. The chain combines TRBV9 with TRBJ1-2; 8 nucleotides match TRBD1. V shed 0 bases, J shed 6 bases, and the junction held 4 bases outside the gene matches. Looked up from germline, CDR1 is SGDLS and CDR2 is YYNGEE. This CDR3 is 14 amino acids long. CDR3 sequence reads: CASSVGTGHDGYTF. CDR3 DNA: TGTGCCAGCAGCGTAGGGACAGGGCATGATGGCTACACCTTC. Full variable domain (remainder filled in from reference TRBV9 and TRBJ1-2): DSGVTQTPKHLITATGQRVTLRCSPRSGDLSVYWYQQSLDQGLQFLIQYYNGEERAKGNILERFSAQQFPDLHSELNLSSLELGDSALYFCASSVGTGHDGYTFGSGTRLTVV.

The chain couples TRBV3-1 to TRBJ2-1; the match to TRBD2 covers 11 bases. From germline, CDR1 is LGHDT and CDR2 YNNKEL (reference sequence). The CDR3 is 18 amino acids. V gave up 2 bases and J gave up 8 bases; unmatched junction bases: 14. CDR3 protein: CASSQPALAGEAGDEQFF. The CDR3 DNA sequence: TGTGCCAGCAGCCAACCCGCACTAGCGGGAGAGGCTGGCGATGAGCAGTTCTTC.

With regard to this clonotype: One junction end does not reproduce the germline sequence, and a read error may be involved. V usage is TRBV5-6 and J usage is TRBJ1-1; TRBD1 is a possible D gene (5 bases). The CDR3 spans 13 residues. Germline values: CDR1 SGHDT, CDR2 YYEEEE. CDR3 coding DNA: TGTGCCAGCAGGACCCAGGGTTTTACTGAATCTTTCTTT. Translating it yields CASRTQGFTESFF. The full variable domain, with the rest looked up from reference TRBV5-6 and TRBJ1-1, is DAGVTQSPTHLIKTRGQQVTLRCSPKSGHDTVSWYQQALGQGPQFIFQYYEEEERQRGNFPDRFSGHQFPNYSSELNVNALLLGDSALYLCASRTQGFTESFFGQGTRLTVV.

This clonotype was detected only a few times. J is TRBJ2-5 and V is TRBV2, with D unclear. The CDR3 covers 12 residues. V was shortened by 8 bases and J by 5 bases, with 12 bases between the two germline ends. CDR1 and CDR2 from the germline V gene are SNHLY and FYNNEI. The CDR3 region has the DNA TGTGCCAGCGACGAACTACGGGAGACCCAGTACTTC. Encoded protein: CASDELRETQYF.

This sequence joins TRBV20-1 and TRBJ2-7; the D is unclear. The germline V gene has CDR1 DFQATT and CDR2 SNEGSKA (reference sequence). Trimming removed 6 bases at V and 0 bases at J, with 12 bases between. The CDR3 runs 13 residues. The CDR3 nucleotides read TGCAGTGCCGACGACAAGAGCTCCTACGAGCAGTACTTC. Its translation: CSADDKSSYEQYF.

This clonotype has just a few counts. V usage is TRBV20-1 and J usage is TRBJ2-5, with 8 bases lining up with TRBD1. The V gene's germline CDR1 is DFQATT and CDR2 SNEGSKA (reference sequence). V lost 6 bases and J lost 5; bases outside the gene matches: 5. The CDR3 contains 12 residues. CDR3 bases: TGCAGTGCAACCACAGGGGGGGAGACCCAGTACTTC. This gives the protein CSATTGGETQYF.

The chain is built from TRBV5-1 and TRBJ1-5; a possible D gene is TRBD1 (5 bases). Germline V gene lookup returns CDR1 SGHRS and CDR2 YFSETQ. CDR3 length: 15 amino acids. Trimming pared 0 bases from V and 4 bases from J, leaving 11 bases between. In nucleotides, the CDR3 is TGCGCCAGCAGCTTGGAGGCGGGGGGGAATCAGCCCCAGCATTTT. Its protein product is CASSLEAGGNQPQHF.

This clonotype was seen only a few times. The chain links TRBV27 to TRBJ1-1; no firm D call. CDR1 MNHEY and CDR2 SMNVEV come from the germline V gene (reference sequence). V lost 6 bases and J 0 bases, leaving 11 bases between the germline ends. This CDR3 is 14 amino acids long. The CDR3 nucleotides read TGTGCCAGCAGCTCCACAGCGATGAACACTGAAGCTTTCTTT. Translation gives CASSSTAMNTEAFF.

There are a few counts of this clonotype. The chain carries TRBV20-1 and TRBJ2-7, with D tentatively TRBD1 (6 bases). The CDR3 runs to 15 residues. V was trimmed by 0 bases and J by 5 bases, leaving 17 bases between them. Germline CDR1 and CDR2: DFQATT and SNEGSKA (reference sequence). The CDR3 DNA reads TGCAGTGCTAGAGATGTGGCAGGGGCTGAACACGAGCAGTACTTC. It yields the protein CSARDVAGAEHEQYF.

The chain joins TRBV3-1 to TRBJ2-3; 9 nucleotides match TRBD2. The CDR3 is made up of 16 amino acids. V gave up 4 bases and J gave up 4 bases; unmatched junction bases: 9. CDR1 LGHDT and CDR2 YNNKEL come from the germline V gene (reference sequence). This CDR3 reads CASSPYPASGADTQYF. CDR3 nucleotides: TGTGCCAGCAGCCCGTATCCGGCTAGCGGGGCAGATACGCAGTATTTT.

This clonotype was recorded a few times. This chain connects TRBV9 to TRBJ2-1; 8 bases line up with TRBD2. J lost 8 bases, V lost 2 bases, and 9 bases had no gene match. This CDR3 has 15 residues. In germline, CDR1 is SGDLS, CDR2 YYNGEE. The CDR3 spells CASSVAIGLADEQFF. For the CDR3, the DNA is TGTGCCAGCAGCGTGGCGATAGGACTAGCCGATGAGCAGTTCTTC.

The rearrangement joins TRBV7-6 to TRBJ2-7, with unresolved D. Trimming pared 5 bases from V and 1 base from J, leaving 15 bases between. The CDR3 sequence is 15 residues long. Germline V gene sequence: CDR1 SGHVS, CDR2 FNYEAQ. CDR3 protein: CASSPLGRPSYEQYF. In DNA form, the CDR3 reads TGTGCCAGCAGCCCCCTGGGCAGGCCATCCTACGAGCAGTACTTC.

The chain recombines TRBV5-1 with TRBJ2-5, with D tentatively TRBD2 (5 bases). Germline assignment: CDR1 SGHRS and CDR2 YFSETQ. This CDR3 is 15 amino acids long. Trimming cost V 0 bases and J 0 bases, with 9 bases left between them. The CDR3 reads CASSLDVANQETQYF. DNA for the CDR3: TGCGCCAGCAGCTTGGATGTAGCGAACCAAGAGACCCAGTACTTC.

CDR3 amino acids: CSARTYGEAFF. CDR3 bases: TGCAGTGCTAGAACCTACGGAGAAGCTTTCTTT. V gene TRBV20-1 combines with J gene TRBJ1-1; no reliable D call. The V end was cut by 2 bases, the J end by 8 bases, with 9 bases between. Germline V CDR1 and CDR2: DFQATT, SNEGSKA (reference sequence). The CDR3 contains 11 residues.

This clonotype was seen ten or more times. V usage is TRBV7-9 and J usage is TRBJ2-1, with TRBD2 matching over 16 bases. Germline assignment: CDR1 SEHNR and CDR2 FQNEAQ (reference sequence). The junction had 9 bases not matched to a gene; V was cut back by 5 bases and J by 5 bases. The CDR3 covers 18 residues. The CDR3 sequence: CASSLGTSGRVGNNEQFF. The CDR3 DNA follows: TGTGCCAGCAGCCTGGGGACTAGCGGGAGGGTTGGCAACAATGAGCAGTTCTTC.

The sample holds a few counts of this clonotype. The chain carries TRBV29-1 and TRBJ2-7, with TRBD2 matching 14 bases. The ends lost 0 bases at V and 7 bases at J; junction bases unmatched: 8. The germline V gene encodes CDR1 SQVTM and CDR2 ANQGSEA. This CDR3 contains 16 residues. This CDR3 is CSVEDRLAGGPREQYF. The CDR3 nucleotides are TGCAGCGTTGAAGACCGACTAGCGGGAGGGCCCAGGGAGCAGTACTTC.